The table lists the clone carrying this T cell receptor (beta chain) with a few counts. Per the study methods: The authors estimated nucleated cell counts from reference gene primer amplification. The table came from immunoSEQ multiplex PCR; TCRdb's copy has only in-frame clones and leaves some out. V, J and clone size reflect that table, while D and trimming were determined from the DNA. This table has approximately 250,000 clones, more than 70% appearing once. Which cohort a participant joined came from the clinical history participants gave. This CDR3 contains 16 residues. Germline trimming cut 4 bases from V and 2 bases from J; bases unmatched to any gene: 6. Germline loops: CDR1 SGDLS, CDR2 YYNGEE. The data were obtained in a study of blood T cell repertoires in COVID-19. The overall study: For recovered donors of Cohort 3, there were two negative PCRs, clearance, or symptom resolution.

V usage is TRBV9 and J usage is TRBJ2-6, with 7 positions matching TRBD1. The receptor was derived from a woman in her sixties or seventies in a cohort exposed to, infected with or recovered from COVID-19 (not recorded which). Sequencing input: PBMCs or T cells enriched from blood (not recorded which). The CDR3 spells CASSTTTGTGANVLTF. The CDR3 DNA reads as TGTGCCAGCAGCACAACGACAGGGACTGGGGCCAACGTCCTGACTTTC.